The entry that follows covers one T cell receptor (beta chain) sequence. Its antigen target is currently unknown. No base qualities exist here, and no much larger clone lies one base off it. The CDR3 spans 13 residues, from the cysteine through the phenylalanine. Only the CDR3 DNA stays, 39 bases, in frame from base 1. CDR1 and CDR2, per the germline V gene (reference sequence), are GTSNPN and SVGIG. V lost 3 bases and J lost 0 bases; the stretch between them is 6 bases long. Patients with a history of autoimmune disease or receiving systemic immunosuppression were excluded from the trial. Peripheral blood for TCR sequencing was collected from all dose cohorts at baseline, on cycle 4 day 1, and on cycle 7 day 1. Samples came from an open-label, multicenter, first-in-human phase I dose-escalation trial of ivuxolimab. Adults with locally advanced or metastatic head and neck squamous cell, hepatocellular, melanoma or renal cell carcinoma were enrolled in the trial. Before TCR sequencing, CD4+ and CD8+ T cells were separately sorted from peripheral blood.

For sequencing of the TCRbeta CDR3 region, genomic DNA was extracted from the sorted cells. The immunoSEQ Assay was used for sequencing of TCRbeta CDR3 regions. Sourced from immuneACCESS, this table was stored by TCRdb with only in-frame sequences that have V and J called. A share of the clones is absent; for the studies checked, an unresolved V gene accounts for under half, and the remainder has no known explanation. In all, the sample holds 9,500 to 11,000 clones, and about 89% of those were seen once. The ten largest clones capture around 31% of the sample. The record originates from a study of OX40 agonist ivuxolimab in advanced cancers. Broadly, across the study: Ivuxolimab was a fully human IgG2 agonistic monoclonal antibody targeting the costimulatory receptor OX40 (CD134). Intravenous ivuxolimab was administered to patients every 2 weeks at six dose levels: 0.01, 0.1, 0.3, 1.5, 3 and 10 mg/kg. Of the approximately 54 patients in dose escalation, 19 had hepatocellular carcinoma, about 15 had melanoma, 9 had renal cell carcinoma and 9 had head and neck cancer. A male proportion of around 81% and a mean age of approximately 55 years, ranging from 23 to 79, were recorded for the dose-escalation cohort. Patients were allowed to have had prior anti-PD-1, anti-PD-L1 or anti-CTLA-4 therapy, and approximately 40% of the dose-escalation patients had been treated with checkpoint inhibitors. Three dose-escalation patients achieved partial responses, one with hepatocellular carcinoma and two with cutaneous melanoma. Peripheral TCRbeta sequencing aimed to test whether ivuxolimab altered TCR sequence diversity and caused clonal T-cell expansion. The paper describes the monotherapy dose-escalation part (N ≈ 49 patients) of the phase I trial of ivuxolimab.

The investigation overall reported the following: Which antigens the clonally expanded peripheral T cells were specific for was not determined. Low levels of normalized T-cell clonal expansion were also seen in some patients who did not respond. In the 0.1-3.0 mg/kg groups, partial responders had among the lowest normalized peripheral clonal expansion, particularly in CD8+ T cells. After ivuxolimab, CD8+ T cells had more expanded clones than CD4+ T cells on average. At doses of 0.1 to 3.0 mg/kg, clonal expansion of both CD4+ and CD8+ blood T cells was observed from baseline to week 6.

This TCR came from an adult with an advanced solid tumor such as melanoma, head and neck, liver or kidney cancer. The sequenced sample was CD4+ or CD8+ T cells sorted from blood, obtained in a trial of the OX40 agonist ivuxolimab. The chain links TRBV30 with TRBJ1-3; the D gene identity is not certain. This receptor has the CDR3 CAWRDSSGNTIYF. In nucleotide form, the sequence is TGTGCCTGGAGGGACTCCTCTGGAAACACCATATATTTT.